This passage covers 29 T cell receptor beta chains from one sample sequenced in a study of shared clonotypes between healthy human individuals. TCRdb's table, derived via immunoSEQ multiplex PCR, lists solely in-frame clones and lacks some. The repertoire holds 2,500,000 or so clones, with around 90% as singletons. Material: naive CD4+ T cells sorted from blood. Subset given: CD45RA+ positively selected. These receptors all come from a man aged 18 to 30 in good health.

The chain links TRBV20-1 to TRBJ1-2; D unclear. The V end lost 7 bases, the J end lost 14 bases, and 14 bases lay between the germline ends. The germline V gene has CDR1 DFQATT and CDR2 SNEGSKA (reference sequence). The CDR3 has 9 amino acids. The CDR3 sequence: CSDPVAGTF. In nucleotides, the CDR3 is TGCAGTGACCCAGTAGCTGGGACCTTC.

In this sample, this clone turned up once. The CDR3 nucleotides read TGTGCCAGCAGCTTAGGGACAGGGGTCGGAAAACTGTTTTTT. Translated, it gives CASSLGTGVGKLFF. The chain has TRBV7-2 and TRBJ1-4; 9 nucleotides line up with TRBD1. Germline V gives CDR1 SGHTA, CDR2 FQGNSA. The CDR3 contains 14 residues. V lost 1 base to trimming and J lost 10 bases; unmatched junction nucleotides: 4.

This clone came up once. The sample contains more than one DNA sequence encoding this CDR3. The chain couples TRBV19 to TRBJ2-5; TRBD2 matches at 8 bases. Germline V gives CDR1 LNHDA, CDR2 SQIVND (reference sequence). The trim removed 1 base at V and 3 bases at J, leaving 7 bases unmatched. There are 16 residues in the CDR3. The CDR3 bases are TGTGCCAGTAGTATAGGCGGAGGACTAGCTGAAGAGACCCAGTACTTC. Translating it yields CASSIGGGLAEETQYF.

The chain uses TRBV11-2 and TRBJ1-4, with D possibly being TRBD1 (6 bases). The V gene lost 8 bases and the J gene lost 0 bases, with 7 bases spanning the gap. The CDR3 sequence is 13 residues long. Germline V gene sequence: CDR1 SGHAT, CDR2 FQNNGV. The CDR3 nucleotides read TGTGCCAGCCACAGGGCAACTAATGAAAAACTGTTTTTT. Amino acid sequence: CASHRATNEKLFF.

V is TRBV29-1 and J is TRBJ1-1, with 7 bases fitting TRBD1. CDR1 is SQVTM, CDR2 ANQGSEA, per germline. This CDR3 comprises 11 residues. Unmatched junction bases numbered 5, after V lost 6 bases and J lost 7 bases. CDR3 protein: CSVTGVGEAFF. For the CDR3, the DNA is TGCAGCGTCACAGGGGTGGGTGAAGCTTTCTTT.

The chain links TRBV19 to TRBJ1-1; 8 bases fit TRBD1. Germline values: CDR1 LNHDA, CDR2 SQIVND (reference sequence). The CDR3 runs 17 residues. V was pared by 3 bases and J by 0 bases, with 9 bases of the junction left unmatched. CDR3: CASSIRTVRGLNTEAFF. The CDR3 DNA sequence: TGTGCCAGTAGTATCCGGACAGTCAGGGGGCTGAACACTGAAGCTTTCTTT.

In regard to this clone: One junction end disagrees with the germline gene, perhaps due to a read error. The rearrangement uses TRBV6-6 and TRBJ1-5; 7 nucleotides align to TRBD1. The CDR3 spans 12 residues. CDR1 MNHNY and CDR2 SVGAGI come from the germline V gene (reference sequence). The CDR3 DNA reads as TGTGCCAGCAGAAGAGGGGACAGCGGAAATTATTTT. Residues: CASRRGDSGNYF.

The chain recombines TRBV30 with TRBJ1-3; tentative D call: TRBD1 (5 bases). The V gene's germline CDR1 is GTSNPN and CDR2 SVGIG (reference sequence). The CDR3 has 15 residues. The ends were cut back, 2 bases at V and 0 bases at J, with 11 bases in the middle. CDR3 nucleotides: TGTGCCTGGAGTTTGGGACCGAACTCTGGAAACACCATATATTTT. Protein: CAWSLGPNSGNTIYF.

The chain joins TRBV7-6 to TRBJ1-4, with D tentatively TRBD1 (6 bases). V lost 0 bases, J lost 5 bases, and 19 bases lay in between. The CDR3 loop spans 18 amino acids. Germline-derived CDR1 and CDR2 are SGHVS and FNYEAQ. The CDR3: CASSLAQPSGHLNEKLFF. CDR3 DNA sequence: TGTGCCAGCAGCTTAGCTCAACCCTCGGGACACCTAAATGAAAAACTGTTTTTT. Full variable domain (outside the CDR3, taken from reference TRBV7-6 and TRBJ1-4): GAGVSQSPRYKVTKRGQDVALRCDPISGHVSLYWYRQALGQGPEFLTYFNYEAQQDKSGLPNDRFSAERPEGSISTLTIQRTEQRDSAMYRCASSLAQPSGHLNEKLFFGSGTQLSVL.

This chain links TRBV28 with TRBJ2-7; 10 nucleotides line up with TRBD1. This CDR3 has 15 residues. V trimming: 4 bases; J trimming: 6 bases; junction bases outside the gene matches: 9. The germline CDR1 and CDR2 sequences are MDHEN and SYDVKM. The CDR3, as DNA: TGTGCCAGCAGTTCTTGGACAGGGGGGAGATCCGAGCAGTACTTC. Translating gives CASSSWTGGRSEQYF. The whole variable domain, remainder taken from reference TRBV28 and TRBJ2-7, is DVKVTQSSRYLVKRTGEKVFLECVQDMDHENMFWYRQDPGLGLRLIYFSYDVKMKEKGDIPEGYSVSREKKERFSLILESASTNQTSMYLCASSSWTGGRSEQYFGPGTRLTVT.

The J gene is TRBJ2-1, the V gene TRBV5-1; perhaps TRBD2 as D (6 bases). V lost 0 bases and J 6 bases, leaving 10 bases between the germline ends. This CDR3 has 14 amino acids. Per germline, CDR1 SGHRS and CDR2 YFSETQ. The CDR3 is CASSLGTSPNEQFF. The CDR3 region has the DNA TGCGCCAGCAGCTTGGGTACTAGCCCCAATGAGCAGTTCTTC.

The V gene is TRBV28, the J gene TRBJ1-2; the D is unclear. V shed 6 bases and J shed 5 bases, with 13 bases lying between them. The CDR3 has 13 amino acids. Germline V gene lookup returns CDR1 MDHEN and CDR2 SYDVKM. This CDR3 is CASRIGGFYGYTF. The CDR3 DNA reads TGTGCCAGCAGGATAGGAGGATTTTATGGCTACACCTTC.

In DNA, the CDR3 is TGTGCCAGCAGCTTTTTTTCGACTAGCGGGGTACAAAATACGCAGTATTTT. Translating gives CASSFFSTSGVQNTQYF. The V and J genes are TRBV7-2 and TRBJ2-3; the match to TRBD2 covers 11 bases. Germline V lookup: CDR1 SGHTA, CDR2 FQGNSA. CDR3 length: 17 amino acids. The trim removed 3 bases at V and 7 bases at J, leaving 12 bases unmatched.

This chain links TRBV20-1 with TRBJ1-1; no clear D. CDR1 is DFQATT, CDR2 SNEGSKA, per germline (reference sequence). Trimming pared 6 bases from V and 6 bases from J, leaving 8 bases between. This CDR3 region has 10 residues. The CDR3 DNA reads TGCAGTGCCCCCGTGTCTGAAGCTTTCTTT. Translating it yields CSAPVSEAFF.

The chain employs TRBV4-2 and TRBJ1-4; D is unclear. The CDR3 covers 15 residues. V dropped 1 base and J dropped 7 bases, with 13 bases sitting between them. CDR1 LGHNA and CDR2 YNFKEQ come from the germline V gene. The CDR3 bases are TGTGCCAGCAGCCAAGGTTGGCCGGGGAGTGAAAAACTGTTTTTT. It yields the protein CASSQGWPGSEKLFF.

This clone was detected only once. The DNA for the CDR3 is TGTGCCAGCAGCCCGGGACTAGCGGAAACAGATACGCAGTATTTT. It is translated as CASSPGLAETDTQYF. V is TRBV6-1 and J is TRBJ2-3, with 11 bases that match TRBD2. The junction had 5 bases not matched to a gene; V was cut back by 6 bases and J by 3 bases. The CDR3 has 15 amino acids. Germline V lookup: CDR1 MNHNS, CDR2 SASEGT.

CDR3 coding DNA: TGTGCCAGCAGGCACCGGGACACATCCTACGAGCAGTACTTC. Residues: CASRHRDTSYEQYF. The chain uses TRBV7-8 and TRBJ2-7; possible D gene TRBD1, 6 bases. Germline V gene data show CDR1 as SGHVS and CDR2 as FQNEAQ. The V and J ends lost 6 bases and 1 base respectively, with 13 bases between them. The CDR3 sequence is 14 residues long. Filled out from reference TRBV7-8 and TRBJ2-7, the complete variable domain reads GAGVSQSPRYKVAKRGQDVALRCDPISGHVSLFWYQQALGQGPEFLTYFQNEAQLDKSGLPSDRFFAERPEGSVSTLKIQRTQQEDSAVYLCASRHRDTSYEQYFGPGTRLTVT.

The J gene is TRBJ2-1, the V gene TRBV6-1; D tentatively reads TRBD1 or TRBD2 (5 bases each). V was clipped by 6 bases and J by 9 bases, with 18 bases between them. Per the germline V gene, CDR1 is MNHNS and CDR2 is SASEGT. The CDR3 covers 14 residues. CDR3 sequence reads: CASRRAWGMGEQFF. The CDR3 nucleotides are TGTGCCAGCAGACGGGCCTGGGGGATGGGTGAGCAGTTCTTC.

This clone showed up just once. The chain recombines TRBV6-4 with TRBJ2-1; unclear D gene. Germline assignment: CDR1 MRHNA and CDR2 SNTAGT. The CDR3 loop spans 14 amino acids. V was clipped by 6 bases and J by 7 bases, with 16 bases between them. The CDR3 coding sequence is TGTGCCAGCAGCCAATGGTCGGAAGCAAATGAGCAGTTCTTC. Its translation: CASSQWSEANEQFF.

V gene TRBV28 combines with J gene TRBJ2-1, with 9 bases matching TRBD2. CDR1 is MDHEN, CDR2 SYDVKM, per germline. CDR3 size: 13 residues. Germline trimming cut 5 bases from V and 5 bases from J; bases unmatched to any gene: 1. CDR3 amino acids: CASSGTSNNEQFF. CDR3 nucleotides: TGTGCCAGCAGTGGGACTAGCAACAATGAGCAGTTCTTC.

The chain employs TRBV28 and TRBJ1-5; a possible D gene is TRBD1 (6 bases). Germline-derived CDR1 and CDR2 are MDHEN and SYDVKM. The CDR3 has 14 amino acids. V was shortened by 2 bases and J by 7 bases, with 12 bases between the two germline ends. DNA of the CDR3: TGTGCCAGCAGTTTAACGGGGGCCCGGCAGCCCCAGCATTTT. This encodes CASSLTGARQPQHF.

V usage is TRBV18 and J usage is TRBJ1-6; D unclear. The CDR3 runs to 12 residues. The V gene lost 6 bases and the J gene lost 7 bases, with 7 bases spanning the gap. Germline CDR1 reads KGHSH; CDR2 reads LQKENI. The chain's CDR3 is CASSNQNSPLHF. CDR3 DNA: TGTGCCAGCTCGAACCAAAATTCACCCCTCCACTTT.

This chain links TRBV7-3 with TRBJ2-3, with 12 bases lining up with TRBD2. The CDR3 has 20 residues. J lost 10 bases, V lost 1 base, and 21 bases had no gene match. From germline, CDR1 is SGHTA and CDR2 FQGTGA. CDR3 amino acids: CASSLMVWGLAGPARGAQYF. The CDR3, as DNA: TGTGCCAGCAGCTTAATGGTCTGGGGACTAGCGGGCCCAGCCAGGGGGGCGCAGTATTTT.

V and J are TRBV9 and TRBJ1-1; no definite D call. V lost 3 bases and J 1 base, leaving 16 bases between the germline ends. The V gene's germline CDR1 is SGDLS and CDR2 YYNGEE. The length of the CDR3 is 16 residues. Written as DNA, the CDR3 is TGTGCCAGCAGCGGAGGAGGAACAACAGCGAACACTGAAGCTTTCTTT. Protein sequence: CASSGGGTTANTEAFF.

This clone was counted once. The same CDR3 is also encoded by other DNA sequences in this sample. This chain connects TRBV27 to TRBJ2-1; 9 nucleotides match TRBD2. Germline CDR1 reads MNHEY; CDR2 reads SMNVEV (reference sequence). Trimming at V came to 2 bases and at J to 2 bases, leaving 1 base not matched to a gene. The CDR3 runs to 15 residues. The CDR3 region has the DNA TGTGCCAGCAGTTTAGCGGGAGGGCCCTACAATGAGCAGTTCTTC. It specifies CASSLAGGPYNEQFF.

The chain uses TRBV28 and TRBJ1-2, with D hard to call. The V end lost 2 bases, the J end lost 0 bases, and 7 bases lay between the germline ends. Germline V gene lookup returns CDR1 MDHEN and CDR2 SYDVKM. The CDR3 spans 14 residues. In DNA, the CDR3 is TGTGCCAGCAGTTTAACGGTTACTAACTATGGCTACACCTTC. Its translation: CASSLTVTNYGYTF.

The chain uses TRBV18 and TRBJ2-2; possibly TRBD1 for D (5 bases). The CDR3 runs to 15 residues. Germline CDR1 reads KGHSH; CDR2 reads LQKENI. Trimming took 1 base from V and 3 from J, leaving 9 bases between them. CDR3 loop: CASSPLGQYTGELFF. CDR3 in DNA: TGTGCCAGCTCACCACTCGGACAATACACCGGGGAGCTGTTTTTT.

V usage is TRBV4-3 and J usage is TRBJ2-1, with 8 bases lining up with TRBD2. V was clipped by 1 base and J by 3 bases; unmatched bases: 5. This CDR3 contains 16 residues. Germline loops: CDR1 LGHNA, CDR2 YSLEER. CDR3 sequence: CASSQGGSGNYNEQFF. The CDR3 nucleotides read TGCGCCAGCAGCCAAGGAGGTAGCGGGAACTACAATGAGCAGTTCTTC.

The chain is built from TRBV6-5 and TRBJ2-5; D gene ambiguous. V was shortened by 2 bases and J by 5 bases, with 12 bases between the two germline ends. The CDR3 covers 14 residues. The germline CDR1 and CDR2 sequences are MNHEY and SVGAGI. The chain's CDR3 is CASSYAPKSETQYF. CDR3 sequence (DNA): TGTGCCAGCAGTTACGCCCCAAAGTCTGAGACCCAGTACTTC.